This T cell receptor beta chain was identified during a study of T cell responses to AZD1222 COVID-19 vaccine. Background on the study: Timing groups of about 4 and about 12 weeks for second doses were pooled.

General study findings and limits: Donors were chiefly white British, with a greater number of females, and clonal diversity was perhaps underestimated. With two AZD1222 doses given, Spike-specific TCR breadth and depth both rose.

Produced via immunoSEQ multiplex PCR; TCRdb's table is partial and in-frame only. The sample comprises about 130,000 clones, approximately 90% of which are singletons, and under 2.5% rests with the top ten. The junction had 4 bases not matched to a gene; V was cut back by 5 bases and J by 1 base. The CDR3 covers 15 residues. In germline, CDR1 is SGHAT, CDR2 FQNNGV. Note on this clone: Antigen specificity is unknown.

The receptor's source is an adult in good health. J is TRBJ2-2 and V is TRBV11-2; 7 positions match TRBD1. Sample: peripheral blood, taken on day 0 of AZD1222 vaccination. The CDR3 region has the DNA TGTGCCAGCAGCAATCGGGACAGGAACACCGGGGAGCTGTTTTTT. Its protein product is CASSNRDRNTGELFF.